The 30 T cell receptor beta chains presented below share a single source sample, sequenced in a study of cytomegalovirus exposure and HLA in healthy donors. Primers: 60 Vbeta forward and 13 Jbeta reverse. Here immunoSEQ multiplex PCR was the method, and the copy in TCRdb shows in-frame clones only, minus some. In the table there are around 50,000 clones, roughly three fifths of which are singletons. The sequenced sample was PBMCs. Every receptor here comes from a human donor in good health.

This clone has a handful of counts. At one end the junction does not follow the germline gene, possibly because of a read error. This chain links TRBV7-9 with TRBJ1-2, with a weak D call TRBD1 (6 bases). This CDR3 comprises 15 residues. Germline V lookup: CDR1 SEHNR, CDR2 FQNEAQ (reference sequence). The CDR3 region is CSSSLAGGAGYGYTF. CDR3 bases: TGTTCCAGCAGCTTAGCTGGGGGGGCTGGCTATGGCTACACCTTC.

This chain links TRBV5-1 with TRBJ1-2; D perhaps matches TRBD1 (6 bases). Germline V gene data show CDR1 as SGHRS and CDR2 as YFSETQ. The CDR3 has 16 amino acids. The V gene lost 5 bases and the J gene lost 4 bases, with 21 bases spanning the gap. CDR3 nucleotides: TGCGCCAGCAGTTCCCGGACAGCCGTAAAGGTCTATGGCTACACCTTC. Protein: CASSSRTAVKVYGYTF.

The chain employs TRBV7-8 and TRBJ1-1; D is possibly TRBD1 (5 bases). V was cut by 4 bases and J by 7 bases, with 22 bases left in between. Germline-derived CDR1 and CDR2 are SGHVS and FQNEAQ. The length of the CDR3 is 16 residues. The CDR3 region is CASSSPSGTPESEAFF. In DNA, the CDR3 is TGTGCCAGCAGCTCACCATCCGGGACTCCAGAGAGTGAAGCTTTCTTT.

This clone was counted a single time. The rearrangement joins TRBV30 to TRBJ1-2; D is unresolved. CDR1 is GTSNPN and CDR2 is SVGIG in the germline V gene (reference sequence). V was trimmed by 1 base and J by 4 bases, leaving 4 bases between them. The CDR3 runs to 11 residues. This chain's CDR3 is CAWSASYGYTF. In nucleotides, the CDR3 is TGTGCCTGGAGTGCGTCCTATGGCTACACCTTC.

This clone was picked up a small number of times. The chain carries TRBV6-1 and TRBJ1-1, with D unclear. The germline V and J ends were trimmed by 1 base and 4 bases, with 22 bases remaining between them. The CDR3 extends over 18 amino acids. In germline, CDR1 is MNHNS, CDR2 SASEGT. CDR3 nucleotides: TGTGCCAGCAGTGAAGATCCCCTCCGGGTCGCGTTGGGCACTGAAGCTTTCTTT. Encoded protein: CASSEDPLRVALGTEAFF.

The CDR3 DNA follows: TGTGCCAGCAGCTTAGGACTAGCACTGGATACGCAGTATTTT. This translates into CASSLGLALDTQYF. This chain uses TRBV7-3 with TRBJ2-3; 8 bases are a match to TRBD2. The CDR3 contains 14 residues. The germline gives CDR1 SGHTA, CDR2 FQGTGA. J lost 6 bases, V lost 2 bases, and 4 bases had no gene match. The full variable domain, in which reference TRBV7-3 and TRBJ2-3 provide the parts outside the CDR3, is GAGVSQTPSNKVTEKGKYVELRCDPISGHTALYWYRQSLGQGPEFLIYFQGTGAADDSGLPNDRFFAVRPEGSVSTLKIQRTERGDSAVYLCASSLGLALDTQYFGPGTRLTVL.

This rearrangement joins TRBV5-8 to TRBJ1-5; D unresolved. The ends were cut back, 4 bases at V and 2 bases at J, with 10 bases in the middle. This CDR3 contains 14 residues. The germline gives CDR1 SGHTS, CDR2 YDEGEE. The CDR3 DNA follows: TGTGCCAGCAGCCTGGGTCGGGGCAATCAGCCCCAGCATTTT. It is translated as CASSLGRGNQPQHF.

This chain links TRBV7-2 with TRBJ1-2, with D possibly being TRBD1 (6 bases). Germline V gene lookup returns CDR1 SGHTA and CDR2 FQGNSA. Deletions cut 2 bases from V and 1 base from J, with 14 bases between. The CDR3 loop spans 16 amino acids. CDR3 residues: CASSLSRQASNYGYTF. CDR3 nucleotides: TGTGCCAGCAGCTTAAGTAGACAGGCGAGTAACTATGGCTACACCTTC.

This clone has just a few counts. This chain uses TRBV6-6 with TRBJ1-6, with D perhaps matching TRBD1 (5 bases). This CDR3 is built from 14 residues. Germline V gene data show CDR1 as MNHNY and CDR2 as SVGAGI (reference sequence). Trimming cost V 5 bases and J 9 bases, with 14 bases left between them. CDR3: CASSPRDSSSPLHF. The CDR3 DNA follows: TGTGCCAGCAGTCCCCGGGACTCCAGTTCACCCCTCCACTTT.

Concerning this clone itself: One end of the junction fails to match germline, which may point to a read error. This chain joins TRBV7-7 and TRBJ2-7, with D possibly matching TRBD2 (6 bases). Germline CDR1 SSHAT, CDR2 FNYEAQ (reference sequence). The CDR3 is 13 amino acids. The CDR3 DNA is TGTGCTAGCAGCCCGGGACTGACTTACGAGCAGTACTTC. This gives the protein CASSPGLTYEQYF.

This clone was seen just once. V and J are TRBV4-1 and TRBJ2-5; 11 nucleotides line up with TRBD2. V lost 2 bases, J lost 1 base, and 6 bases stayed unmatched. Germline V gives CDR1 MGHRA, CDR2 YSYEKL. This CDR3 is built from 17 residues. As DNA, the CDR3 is TGCGCCAGCAGCCAATACCTAGCGGGGGGTTCCCAAGAGACCCAGTACTTC. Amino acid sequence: CASSQYLAGGSQETQYF.

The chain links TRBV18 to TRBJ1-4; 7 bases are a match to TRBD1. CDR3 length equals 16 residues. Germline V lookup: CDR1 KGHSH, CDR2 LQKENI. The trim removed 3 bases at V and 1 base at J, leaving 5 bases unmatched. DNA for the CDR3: TGTGCCAGCTCACCGTGGGACAGCGAAACTAATGAAAAACTGTTTTTT. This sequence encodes CASSPWDSETNEKLFF.

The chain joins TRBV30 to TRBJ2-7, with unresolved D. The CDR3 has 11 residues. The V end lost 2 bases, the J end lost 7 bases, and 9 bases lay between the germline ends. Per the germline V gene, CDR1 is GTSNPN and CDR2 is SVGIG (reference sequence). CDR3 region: CAWSRDFEQYF. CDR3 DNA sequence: TGTGCCTGGAGTCGAGACTTTGAGCAGTACTTC.

The CDR3 region is CASSLNRDTEAFF. The CDR3 DNA follows: TGTGCCAGCAGCTTAAACCGGGACACTGAAGCTTTCTTT. V and J are TRBV13 and TRBJ1-1, with D uncertain. Deletions cut 2 bases from V and 3 bases from J, with 7 bases between. This CDR3 spans 13 amino acids. Germline V gene data show CDR1 as PRHDT and CDR2 as FYEKMQ (reference sequence).

The CDR3 is CASSPGTGFVNEQFF. The DNA for the CDR3 is TGTGCCAGCAGCCCCGGGACAGGGTTCGTCAATGAGCAGTTCTTC. V usage is TRBV6-6 and J usage is TRBJ2-1, with TRBD1 matching over 9 bases. The CDR3 has 15 amino acids. Germline loops: CDR1 MNHNY, CDR2 SVGAGI (reference sequence). The junction had 9 bases not matched to a gene; V was cut back by 6 bases and J by 6 bases.

CDR3 nucleotide sequence: TGTGCCAGCTCACGGGTGACAGACTCCTACGAGCAGTACTTC. This codes for CASSRVTDSYEQYF. The chain recombines TRBV18 with TRBJ2-7; perhaps TRBD1 as D (5 bases). Germline CDR1 reads KGHSH; CDR2 reads LQKENI. V gave up 4 bases and J gave up 0 bases, with 10 bases separating them. This CDR3 is 14 amino acids long.

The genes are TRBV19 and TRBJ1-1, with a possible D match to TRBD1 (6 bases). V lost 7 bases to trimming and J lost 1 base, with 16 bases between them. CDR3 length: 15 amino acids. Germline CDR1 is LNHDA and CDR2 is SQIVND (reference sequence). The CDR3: CASKLGGATNTEAFF. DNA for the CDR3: TGTGCCAGTAAGCTTGGGGGCGCGACGAACACTGAAGCTTTCTTT.

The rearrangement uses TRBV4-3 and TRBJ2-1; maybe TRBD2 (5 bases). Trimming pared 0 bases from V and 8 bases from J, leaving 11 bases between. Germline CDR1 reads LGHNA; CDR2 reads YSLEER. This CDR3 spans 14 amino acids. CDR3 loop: CASSQDWTSDEQFF. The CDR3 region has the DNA TGCGCCAGCAGCCAAGATTGGACTTCAGATGAGCAGTTCTTC.

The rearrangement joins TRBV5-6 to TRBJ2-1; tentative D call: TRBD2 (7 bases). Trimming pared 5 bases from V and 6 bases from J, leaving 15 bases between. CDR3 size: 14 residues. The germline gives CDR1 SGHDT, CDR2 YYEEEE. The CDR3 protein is CASREGGGVNEQFF. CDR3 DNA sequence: TGTGCCAGCAGGGAGGGAGGGGGAGTCAATGAGCAGTTCTTC.

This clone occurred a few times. CDR3 in DNA: TGTGCCAGCAGTTACTCGGACAGGGGGCCCACTGAAGCTTTCTTT. It specifies CASSYSDRGPTEAFF. The chain recombines TRBV6-5 with TRBJ1-1; 11 bases map to TRBD1. There are 15 residues in the CDR3. The germline V gene encodes CDR1 MNHEY and CDR2 SVGAGI. Germline trimming cut 0 bases from V and 4 bases from J; bases unmatched to any gene: 1.

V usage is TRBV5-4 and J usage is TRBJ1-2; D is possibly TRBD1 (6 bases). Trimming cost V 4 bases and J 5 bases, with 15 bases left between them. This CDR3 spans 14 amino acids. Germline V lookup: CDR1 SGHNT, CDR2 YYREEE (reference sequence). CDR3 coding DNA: TGTGCCAGCAGCGGTCAACAGGGCTGGTATGGCTACACCTTC. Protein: CASSGQQGWYGYTF.

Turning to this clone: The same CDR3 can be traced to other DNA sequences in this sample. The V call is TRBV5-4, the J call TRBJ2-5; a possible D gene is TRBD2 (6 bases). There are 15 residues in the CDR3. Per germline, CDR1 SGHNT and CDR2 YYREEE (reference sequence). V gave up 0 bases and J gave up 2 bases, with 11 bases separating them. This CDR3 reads CASSLAGRGQETQYF. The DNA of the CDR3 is TGTGCCAGCAGCTTGGCTGGTCGGGGGCAAGAGACCCAGTACTTC.

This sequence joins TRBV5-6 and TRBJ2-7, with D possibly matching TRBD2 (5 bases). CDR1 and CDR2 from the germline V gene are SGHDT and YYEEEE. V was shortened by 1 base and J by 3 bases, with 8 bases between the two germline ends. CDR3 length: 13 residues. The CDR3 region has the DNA TGTGCCAGCAGCTTGAGGGAGTTCTACGAGCAGTACTTC. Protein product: CASSLREFYEQYF.

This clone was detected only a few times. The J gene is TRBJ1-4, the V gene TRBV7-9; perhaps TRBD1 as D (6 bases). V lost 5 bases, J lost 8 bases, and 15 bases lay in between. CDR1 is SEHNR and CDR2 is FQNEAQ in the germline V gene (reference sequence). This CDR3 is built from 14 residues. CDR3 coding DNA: TGTGCCAGCAGCCTGCTTGCCGGGACAGAAAAACTGTTTTTT. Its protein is CASSLLAGTEKLFF. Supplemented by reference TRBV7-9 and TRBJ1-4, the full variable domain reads DTGVSQNPRHKITKRGQNVTFRCDPISEHNRLYWYRQTLGQGPEFLTYFQNEAQLEKSRLLSDRFSAERPKGSFSTLEIQRTEQGDSAMYLCASSLLAGTEKLFFGSGTQLSVL.

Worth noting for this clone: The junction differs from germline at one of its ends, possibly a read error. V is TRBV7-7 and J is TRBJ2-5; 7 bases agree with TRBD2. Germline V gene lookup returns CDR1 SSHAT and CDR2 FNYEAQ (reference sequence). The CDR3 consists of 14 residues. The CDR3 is CASSLMGGQETQYF. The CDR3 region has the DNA TGTGCTAGCAGCTTAATGGGAGGGCAAGAGACCCAGTACTTC.

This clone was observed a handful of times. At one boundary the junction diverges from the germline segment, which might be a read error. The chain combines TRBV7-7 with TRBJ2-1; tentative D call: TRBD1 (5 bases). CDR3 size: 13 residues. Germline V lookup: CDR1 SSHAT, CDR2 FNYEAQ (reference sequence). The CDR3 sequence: CASSLSQGGEQFF. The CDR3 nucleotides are TGTGCTAGCAGCTTATCTCAGGGTGGTGAGCAGTTCTTC.

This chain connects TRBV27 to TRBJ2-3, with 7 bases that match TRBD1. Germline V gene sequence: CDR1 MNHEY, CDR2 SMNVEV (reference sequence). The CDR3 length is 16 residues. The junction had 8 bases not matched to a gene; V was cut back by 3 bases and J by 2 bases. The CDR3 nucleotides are TGTGCCAGCAGTTTGGGGGACAGCGTTTACACAGATACGCAGTATTTT. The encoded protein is CASSLGDSVYTDTQYF.

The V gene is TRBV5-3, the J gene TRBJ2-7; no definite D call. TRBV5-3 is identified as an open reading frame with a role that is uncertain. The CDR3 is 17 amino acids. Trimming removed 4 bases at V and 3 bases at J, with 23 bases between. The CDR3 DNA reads TGTGCCAGAAGCCCTACAGAAGGTTGGGCCAGTGACTACGAGCAGTACTTC. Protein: CARSPTEGWASDYEQYF.

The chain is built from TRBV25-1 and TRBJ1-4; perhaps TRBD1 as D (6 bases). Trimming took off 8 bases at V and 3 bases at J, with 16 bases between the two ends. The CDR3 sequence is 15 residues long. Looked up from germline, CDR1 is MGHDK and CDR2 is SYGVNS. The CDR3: CASVGSGQSNEKLFF. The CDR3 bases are TGTGCCAGCGTAGGATCTGGACAGTCTAATGAAAAACTGTTTTTT.

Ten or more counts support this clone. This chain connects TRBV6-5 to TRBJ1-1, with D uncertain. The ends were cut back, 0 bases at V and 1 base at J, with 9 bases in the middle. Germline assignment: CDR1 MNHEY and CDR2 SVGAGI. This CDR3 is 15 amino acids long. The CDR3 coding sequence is TGTGCCAGCAGTTACTCTAACAGAAGGAACACTGAAGCTTTCTTT. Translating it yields CASSYSNRRNTEAFF.